This T cell receptor (beta chain) stems from a study of CD4 T cells in relation to SARS-CoV-2 and coronaviruses. The V gene's germline CDR1 is MGHRA and CDR2 YSYEKL. The CDR3 totals 16 residues. Broader study findings: Crossreactivity was assessed only for spike protein, not other viral proteins.

The unexposed donors gave CD4+ T cells in about 2011-2019, prior to COVID-19. After ten to eleven days of culture, CD4+ T cells were isolated. Here immunoSEQ multiplex PCR was the method, and the copy in TCRdb shows in-frame clones only, minus some. Here the sample spans some 19,000 clones, over 65% being singletons. Note on this clone: Its target is unknown. One end of the junction is discordant with germline, which a read error may explain.

The clonotype comes from a human donor in good health. The sequenced sample was CD4+ T cells from PBMCs, cultured in vitro. This rearrangement joins TRBV4-1 to TRBJ2-5; 7 bases agree with TRBD2. CDR3 loop: CASTQPGAGREETQYF. Here the CDR3 DNA reads TGCGCCAGCACCCAACCCGGTGCAGGGAGGGAAGAGACCCAGTACTTC.